The 28 T cell receptor beta chains listed next were all sequenced from one sample in a study of T-cell reconstitution after alpha-beta-depleted transplantation in children. As it was prepared, the TCRbeta library received unique molecular identifiers. TCRdb recomputed calls from the PCR reads with MiXCR, one row per CDR3 protein. The profile shows hundreds of thousands of distinct CDR3 sequences, over 10% of them singletons. This specimen was PBMCs, taken before TCRalphabeta/CD19-depleted stem cell transplant. Source of these receptors: a girl under 10 years old with congenital amegakaryocytic thrombocytopenia, due to receive a stem cell transplant.

The chain carries TRBV30 and TRBJ2-7, with D perhaps TRBD2 (5 bases). The V gene lost 5 bases and the J gene lost 2 bases, with 19 bases spanning the gap. Germline V gene sequence: CDR1 GTSNPN, CDR2 SVGIG (reference sequence). The CDR3 runs 15 residues. The CDR3 region has the DNA TGTGCCTGGCCTAGTCAAAATGGACTCACCTACGAGCAGTACTTC. Its translation: CAWPSQNGLTYEQYF.

Details on this clonotype: A junction boundary mismatches the germline segment, possibly from a read error. The chain is built from TRBV7-3 and TRBJ2-5; no clear D gene. The CDR3 is made up of 13 amino acids. In germline, CDR1 is SGHTA, CDR2 FQGTGA. The CDR3 DNA is TGTGCCAGCAGCTTATATTATCAAGACACCCAGTACTTC. It encodes CASSLYYQDTQYF.

The J gene is TRBJ2-5, the V gene TRBV5-1; TRBD1 might be the D (5 bases). The germline V gene has CDR1 SGHRS and CDR2 YFSETQ. V lost 5 bases and J 1 base, leaving 12 bases between the germline ends. This CDR3 region has 14 residues. CDR3 amino acids: CASSRPGFQETQYF. DNA of the CDR3: TGCGCCAGCAGTCGACCAGGGTTCCAAGAGACCCAGTACTTC.

Ten or more counts support this clonotype. CDR3 nucleotides: TGTGCCAGCTCGGGTGGGCGCGTCTATGGCTACACCTTC. This sequence encodes CASSGGRVYGYTF. This chain uses TRBV18 with TRBJ1-2; D not resolved. The CDR3 is made up of 13 amino acids. Germline V gene sequence: CDR1 KGHSH, CDR2 LQKENI. Trimming stripped 6 bases from V and 4 bases from J, with 12 bases between.

This clonotype appeared many times. CDR3 in amino acids: CASSFPGGDAENQPQHF. In DNA form, the CDR3 reads TGTGCCAGCAGTTTTCCCGGAGGGGACGCCGAAAATCAGCCCCAGCATTTT. This chain uses TRBV6-5 with TRBJ1-5, with a tentative D call TRBD1 (5 bases). CDR3 size: 17 residues. Germline V lookup: CDR1 MNHEY, CDR2 SVGAGI. With 4 bases removed from V and 4 bases from J, the gap between germline ends came to 20 bases.

This clonotype was picked up many times. CDR3 loop: CASGQDEETQYF. DNA for the CDR3: TGCGCCAGCGGACAAGATGAAGAGACCCAGTACTTC. This rearrangement joins TRBV5-1 to TRBJ2-5; TRBD1 might be the D (5 bases). This CDR3 is 12 amino acids long. V was shortened by 7 bases and J by 3 bases, with 10 bases between the two germline ends. CDR1 and CDR2 from the germline V gene are SGHRS and YFSETQ.

J is TRBJ2-1 and V is TRBV7-8; the match to TRBD2 covers 15 bases. With 4 bases clipped from V and 8 bases from J, the junction kept 12 bases outside the gene matches. The germline CDR1 and CDR2 sequences are SGHVS and FQNEAQ. The CDR3 has 18 residues. The CDR3, as DNA: TGTGCCAGCAGCTGGCCCGGACTAGCGGGAGGGAAATGGGATGAGCAGTTCTTC. This encodes CASSWPGLAGGKWDEQFF.

The chain recombines TRBV12-3 or TRBV12-4 with TRBJ2-1, with TRBD2 matching over 11 bases. CDR3 length: 14 amino acids. The V gene end was trimmed by 9 bases and the J gene end by 11 bases; junction bases not matched to a gene: 12. DNA for the CDR3: TGTGCCAGTGTTCGGACTAGCGGGCAAGGTCAGCAGTTCTTC. Translation: CASVRTSGQGQQFF.

The chain is built from TRBV29-1 and TRBJ2-7; the D gene is possibly TRBD1 (6 bases). Trimming cost V 1 base and J 1 base, with 14 bases left between them. The CDR3 covers 15 residues. CDR1 is SQVTM, CDR2 ANQGSEA, per germline. CDR3 sequence (DNA): TGCAGCGTTGAAGTGAGGCAGGGGTGGTCCTACGAGCAGTACTTC. It translates to CSVEVRQGWSYEQYF.

The V gene is TRBV7-9, the J gene TRBJ2-7; a possible D gene is TRBD1 (6 bases). CDR1 is SEHNR and CDR2 is FQNEAQ in the germline V gene (reference sequence). Trimming pared 5 bases from V and 2 bases from J, leaving 13 bases between. CDR3 length: 14 amino acids. CDR3 DNA sequence: TGTGCCAGCAGCGGGTGGACAGAAACCTACGAGCAGTACTTC. Residues: CASSGWTETYEQYF.

This clonotype was detected ten times or more. The J gene is TRBJ2-3, the V gene TRBV10-2; D gene ambiguous. Germline values: CDR1 WSHSY, CDR2 SAAADI. The CDR3 has 16 amino acids. V was pared by 0 bases and J by 1 base, with 11 bases between. The CDR3 sequence: CASSESMGRGTDTQYF. The CDR3, as DNA: TGCGCCAGCAGTGAGTCGATGGGAAGAGGCACAGATACGCAGTATTTT.

This clonotype has a count of ten or more. This chain links TRBV30 with TRBJ2-3; 11 nucleotides align to TRBD2. CDR3 length: 14 amino acids. V shed 5 bases, J shed 2 bases, and the junction held 3 bases outside the gene matches. Germline assignment: CDR1 GTSNPN and CDR2 SVGIG (reference sequence). CDR3 amino acids: CAWSSGRYTDTQYF. CDR3 DNA sequence: TGTGCCTGGTCTAGCGGGAGGTACACAGATACGCAGTATTTT.

In its sample, this clonotype was seen a few times. The CDR3 is CASSLWDLDYEQYF. As DNA, the CDR3 is TGTGCCAGCAGCTTATGGGACTTAGACTACGAGCAGTACTTC. The chain recombines TRBV7-9 with TRBJ2-7; D might be TRBD2 (6 bases). V gave up 2 bases and J gave up 3 bases, with 11 bases separating them. The CDR3 totals 14 residues. From germline, CDR1 is SEHNR and CDR2 FQNEAQ (reference sequence).

CDR3 coding DNA: TGTGCCAGTAGCGTCCTATGGGGCCGCGGGAACACTGAAGCTTTCTTT. As protein: CASSVLWGRGNTEAFF. The chain has TRBV19 and TRBJ1-1; D possibly corresponds to TRBD1 (5 bases). Deletions cut 6 bases from V and 1 base from J, with 18 bases between. This CDR3 region has 16 residues. Germline V gives CDR1 LNHDA, CDR2 SQIVND (reference sequence).

The rearrangement uses TRBV19 and TRBJ1-5, with D unclear. Germline V gene sequence: CDR1 LNHDA, CDR2 SQIVND (reference sequence). V was clipped by 3 bases and J by 0 bases, with 9 bases between them. The CDR3 sequence is 15 residues long. The DNA for the CDR3 is TGTGCCAGTAGTATGACGGGGTATAGCAATCAGCCCCAGCATTTT. Its translation is CASSMTGYSNQPQHF. Full variable domain (missing parts from reference TRBV19 and TRBJ1-5): DGGITQSPKYLFRKEGQNVTLSCEQNLNHDAMYWYRQDPGQGLRLIYYSQIVNDFQKGDIAEGYSVSREKKESFPLTVTSAQKNPTAFYLCASSMTGYSNQPQHFGDGTRLSIL.

To note about this clonotype: A junction boundary mismatches the germline segment, possibly from a read error. The rearrangement links TRBV3-1 to TRBJ2-1; TRBD2 agrees at 7 bases. This CDR3 contains 15 residues. The germline gives CDR1 LGHDT, CDR2 YNNKEL (reference sequence). The CDR3 nucleotides are TGTGCCAGCACCCAAGAAGTAAGAGGGAGGGGTGAGCAGTTCTTC. Amino acids: CASTQEVRGRGEQFF.

This clonotype has a handful of counts. This sequence joins TRBV12-3 or TRBV12-4 and TRBJ2-7; no firm D call. V lost 4 bases to trimming and J lost 2 bases, with 9 bases between them. This CDR3 comprises 13 residues. As DNA, the CDR3 is TGTGCCAGCAGTTCCGCCGCCGCCTACGAGCAGTACTTC. Protein product: CASSSAAAYEQYF.

This sequence joins TRBV5-5 and TRBJ2-1, with D perhaps TRBD2 (5 bases). V lost 2 bases, J lost 6 bases, and 12 bases lay in between. Germline V lookup: CDR1 SGHKS, CDR2 YYEKEE (reference sequence). This CDR3 is 14 amino acids long. In DNA form, the CDR3 reads TGTGCCAGCAGCTTTCGTCCGGGAACCAATGAGCAGTTCTTC. As protein: CASSFRPGTNEQFF. The full variable domain, completed using reference TRBV5-5 and TRBJ2-1, is DAGVTQSPTHLIKTRGQQVTLRCSPISGHKSVSWYQQVLGQGPQFIFQYYEKEERGRGNFPDRFSARQFPNYSSELNVNALLLGDSALYLCASSFRPGTNEQFFGPGTRLTVL.

This clonotype was seen a handful of times. The chain couples TRBV3-1 to TRBJ2-7; D is unclear. V was shortened by 7 bases and J by 3 bases, with 13 bases between the two germline ends. CDR1 LGHDT and CDR2 YNNKEL come from the germline V gene (reference sequence). The CDR3 covers 13 residues. In DNA, the CDR3 is TGTGCCAGCACCAGTAAGTACAGCTACGAGCAGTACTTC. Its protein is CASTSKYSYEQYF.

There are a few counts of this clonotype. The V call is TRBV3-1, the J call TRBJ2-3; the D call may be TRBD1 or TRBD2 (5 bases each). The V end was cut by 8 bases, the J end by 4 bases, with 19 bases between. This CDR3 has 15 residues. CDR1 is LGHDT and CDR2 is YNNKEL in the germline V gene (reference sequence). CDR3 DNA: TGTGCCAGCTCACAAACGGAGGACATCTCAGATACGCAGTATTTT. Its protein is CASSQTEDISDTQYF.

The chain couples TRBV11-1 to TRBJ1-1; no firm D call. The CDR3 runs 18 residues. V was shortened by 2 bases and J by 5 bases, with 24 bases between the two germline ends. Germline CDR1 reads SGHAT; CDR2 reads FQDESV (reference sequence). The CDR3: CASSLKIPLDRGRTEAFF. For the CDR3, the DNA is TGTGCCAGCAGCTTAAAGATCCCTTTGGATCGGGGAAGGACTGAAGCTTTCTTT.

Ten or more counts support this clonotype. The chain combines TRBV12-3 or TRBV12-4 with TRBJ2-1; D remains ambiguous. The CDR3 length is 12 residues. V lost 3 bases to trimming and J lost 7 bases, with 7 bases between them. In nucleotides, the CDR3 is TGTGCCAGCAGTTTTGGTTTTAATGAGCAGTTCTTC. Translated: CASSFGFNEQFF.

This chain links TRBV12-3 or TRBV12-4 with TRBJ2-7; 9 nucleotides match TRBD2. V dropped 6 bases and J dropped 3; count of bases not matched to a gene: 9. The CDR3 spans 15 residues. The CDR3 DNA reads TGTGCCAGCAGAGTCCCCGGGACTAGCAGCTACGAGCAGTACTTC. The encoded protein is CASRVPGTSSYEQYF.

Only a few counts were recorded for this clonotype. The J gene is TRBJ2-7, the V gene TRBV28; D possibly corresponds to TRBD1 (5 bases). The germline CDR1 and CDR2 sequences are MDHEN and SYDVKM. The CDR3 covers 12 residues. With 4 bases removed from V and 6 bases from J, the gap between germline ends came to 10 bases. CDR3 sequence: CASSSGHGEQYF. CDR3 DNA: TGTGCCAGCAGTTCAGGACACGGCGAGCAGTACTTC.

This chain uses TRBV5-1 with TRBJ2-5, with a tentative D call TRBD2 (5 bases). The germline V gene has CDR1 SGHRS and CDR2 YFSETQ. V was shortened by 1 base and J by 6 bases, with 10 bases between the two germline ends. CDR3 length: 13 amino acids. The CDR3 sequence: CASSLRGPQTQYF. The DNA of the CDR3 is TGCGCCAGCAGCTTGAGAGGGCCGCAGACCCAGTACTTC.

CDR3 in DNA: TGCGCCAGCAGCTTGGCTAGAGGACCCCAAGAGACCCAGTACTTC. Amino acid sequence: CASSLARGPQETQYF. This chain joins TRBV5-1 and TRBJ2-5; D uncertain. CDR1 is SGHRS, CDR2 YFSETQ, per germline. CDR3 length: 15 residues. The ends were cut back, 0 bases at V and 1 base at J, with 10 bases in the middle.

The table lists this clonotype with a few counts. This chain connects TRBV5-6 to TRBJ2-5; D may correspond to TRBD1 or TRBD2 (5 bases each). The CDR3 runs to 14 residues. Germline lookup yields CDR1 SGHDT and CDR2 YYEEEE. V shed 4 bases and J shed 4 bases, with 14 bases lying between them. As DNA, the CDR3 is TGTGCCAGCAGCGGGGACGACTGGGTAGAGACCCAGTACTTC. Amino acids: CASSGDDWVETQYF.

This clonotype was detected a few times. The chain is built from TRBV7-9 and TRBJ2-7; 7 bases are a match to TRBD2. The J segment lost 0 bases and the V segment lost 5 bases, leaving 13 bases of the junction unmatched. Germline CDR1 and CDR2: SEHNR and FQNEAQ (reference sequence). The CDR3 loop spans 17 amino acids. CDR3 region: CASSRWGFGGSSYEQYF. The CDR3 nucleotides read TGTGCCAGCAGCCGCTGGGGTTTTGGCGGGAGCTCCTACGAGCAGTACTTC.